The sample holds many counts of the clone carrying this T cell receptor (beta chain). The entry originates in a study of T cells after yellow fever vaccination. For TCR, cDNA came from 5'RACE template switching, which added a universal primer site and UMIs. MiXCR, run by TCRdb on the 5' RACE reads, gives a single entry per CDR3 protein. The data hold around 310,000 distinct CDR3 sequences, with around 4.5% observed a single time. This CDR3 contains 13 residues. Germline lookup yields CDR1 SGHRS and CDR2 YFSETQ. Trimming removed 5 bases from V and 0 bases from J, with 8 bases in between. The chain joins TRBV5-1 to TRBJ1-1; a possible D gene is TRBD1 (5 bases). The sequence was obtained from a man younger than 30 who received the YFV17D yellow fever vaccine. This specimen was PBMCs, taken 15 days after the yellow fever booster vaccination. CDR3 in amino acids: CASRLTVNTEAFF. The CDR3 nucleotides read TGCGCCAGCAGATTGACAGTGAACACTGAAGCTTTCTTT. Using reference TRBV5-1 and TRBJ1-1 for the parts outside the CDR3, the full variable domain is KAGVTQTPRYLIKTRGQQVTLSCSPISGHRSVSWYQQTPGQGLQFLFEYFSETQRNKGNFPGRFSGRQFSNSRSEMNVSTLELGDSALYLCASRLTVNTEAFFGQGTRLTVV.